This T cell receptor beta chain was profiled in a study of shared clonotypes between healthy human individuals. General observations from the study: When compared with the clonotypes that were shared by all four sorted-subset donors, the non-shared clonotypes turned out to have lower generation probabilities. The sharing of 4.5% to 5.5% of naive CD4 clonotypes was seen across a handful of donors.

Method: immunoSEQ multiplex PCR; TCRdb's copy keeps in-frame clones and lacks some. The sample lists 2 million to 3 million clones; 85% to 95% were seen once. The V gene's germline CDR1 is SGHKS and CDR2 YYEKEE (reference sequence). This CDR3 is 15 amino acids long. The ends lost 3 bases at V and 2 bases at J; junction bases unmatched: 3. As regards this clone: Its specificity is unknown.

This receptor was taken from a young man in good health. The V call is TRBV5-5, the J call TRBJ1-2; 11 bases map to TRBD1. Sequenced: naive CD4+ T cells sorted from blood. Subset noted: CD45RA+ positively selected. The CDR3 DNA reads as TGTGCCAGCAGCTGGGGGACAGGGGGAAACTATGGCTACACCTTC. Translating gives CASSWGTGGNYGYTF.